A selection of T cell receptor beta chains follows, all from one sample in a study of blood T cells in healthy people across ages. Each CDR3 protein gets one entry after TCRdb re-called the 5' RACE reads with MiXCR. The sample lists 720,000 or so distinct CDR3 sequences; around 38% were seen once. Sequenced material: blood. The source is an elderly man in good health. Each CDR3 is given with its conserved first and last residue. A D gene is named only where the DNA matches it firmly. Rows may omit the clone size; those that give it use once, few, many or a size class.

J: TRBJ2-2; size: -; D: TRBD2; V: TRBV5-1; DNA: TGCGCCAGCAGCTTGCGATTAGCGGGGGGGCTCCGGGAGCTGTTTTTT; CDR3: CASSLRLAGGLRELFF
J: TRBJ2-1; size: -; D: -; V: TRBV15; DNA: TGTGCCACCAGCAGAGATTTAGCGGACGAAGGGTACAATGAGCAGTTCTTC; CDR3: CATSRDLADEGYNEQFF
J: TRBJ2-5; size: -; D: TRBD1; V: TRBV5-1; DNA: TGCGCCAGCAGCTTCCCCGGACAGGGGAAAGAGACCCAGTACTTC; CDR3: CASSFPGQGKETQYF
J: TRBJ2-1; size: -; D: TRBD2; V: TRBV12-3/TRBV12-4; DNA: TGTGCCAGCAGGCTATGGACTAGCGGGGGCGATGGGCAGTTCTTC; CDR3: CASRLWTSGGDGQFF
J: TRBJ1-6; size: -; D: TRBD1; V: TRBV5-1; DNA: TGCGCCAGCAGCAACAGGGGTGGGGATTCACCCCTCCACTTT; CDR3: CASSNRGGDSPLHF
J: TRBJ2-2; size: -; D: -; V: TRBV5-8; DNA: TGTGCCAGCAGCTTTTGGTCAGGGAGAGACACCGGGGAGCTGTTTTTT; CDR3: CASSFWSGRDTGELFF
J: TRBJ1-1; size: few; D: -; V: TRBV25-1; DNA: TGTGCCAGCATCACAGACGGGCCGTACACTGAAGCTTTCTTT; CDR3: CASITDGPYTEAFF
J: TRBJ2-5; size: -; D: TRBD2; V: TRBV29-1; DNA: TGCAGCGCGGGGACTAGTAAAGAGACCCAGTACTTC; CDR3: CSAGTSKETQYF
J: TRBJ2-7; size: -; D: TRBD2; V: TRBV6-6; DNA: TGTGCCAGCAGTTCGGGGGGGGAAGAGCAGTACTTC; CDR3: CASSSGGEEQYF
J: TRBJ2-5; size: -; D: -; V: TRBV7-2; DNA: TGTGCCAGCAGCTCTCCCCCCGCTAGGGAGACCCAGTACTTC; CDR3: CASSSPPARETQYF
J: TRBJ1-2; size: -; D: -; V: TRBV7-2; DNA: TGTGCCAGCAGCTTAGGGGCCCAGGGAAGAAGCTATGGCTACACCTTC; CDR3: CASSLGAQGRSYGYTF
J: TRBJ2-3; size: few; D: TRBD2; V: TRBV11-3; DNA: TGTGCCAGCAGCTTAGGTGCTAGCGGGAGAGGCACAGATACGCAGTATTTT; CDR3: CASSLGASGRGTDTQYF
J: TRBJ2-4; size: -; D: TRBD1; V: TRBV7-6; DNA: TGTGCCAGCAGCAAGGGGACAGACGAAAACATTCAGTACTTC; CDR3: CASSKGTDENIQYF
J: TRBJ1-5; size: few; D: -; V: TRBV29-1; DNA: TGCAGCGTTATTGGTGAGGGGGTCGGTAATCAGCCCCAGCATTTT; CDR3: CSVIGEGVGNQPQHF
J: TRBJ2-3; size: -; D: TRBD2; V: TRBV30; DNA: TGTGCCTGGAAGACTAGCGGGTCAGATACGCAGTATTTT; CDR3: CAWKTSGSDTQYF
J: TRBJ2-1; size: few; D: TRBD1; V: TRBV4-2; DNA: TGTGCCAGCAGCCGGGCGGGACAGGGGATCTACAATGAGCAGTTCTTC; CDR3: CASSRAGQGIYNEQFF
J: TRBJ2-7; size: many; D: -; V: TRBV27; DNA: TGTGCCAGCAGTTTATTTGGTCGGGCAGGGGGGTCCTACGAGCAGTACTTC; CDR3: CASSLFGRAGGSYEQYF